This entry is about one TCR beta chain. The data originate from a study of blood T cell repertoires in COVID-19. About the study: The United States, Italy and Spain provided the acute and convalescent COVID-19 samples.

Participant-reported clinical history was the basis for cohort assignment. Cohort 3 recovery required two negative PCRs, clearance, or symptom resolution. CDR3 length: 14 amino acids. J was trimmed by 2 bases and V by 5 bases; bases with no gene match: 2. The germline V gene encodes CDR1 MNHEY and CDR2 SVGAGI. In the authors' methods: Amplified reference gene primers provided the basis for estimating nucleated cell counts. TCRdb's copy holds only in-frame clones and misses some; the assay was immunoSEQ multiplex PCR. For V, J and clone size, that table is used; D and trimming come from the DNA. The data contain a few hundred thousand clones, about nine tenths of them singletons.

The chain employs TRBV6-5 and TRBJ2-3; 9 bases fit TRBD2. Sequencing was performed on PBMCs or T cells enriched from blood (not recorded which). This clonotype was sampled from a woman under 30 who had recovered from COVID-19. The CDR3 sequence: CASSLAGFTDTQYF. Here the CDR3 DNA reads TGTGCCAGCAGTCTAGCGGGGTTCACAGATACGCAGTATTTT.